The 18 T cell receptor beta chains given below trace back to one sample, sequenced in a study of T-cell reconstitution after alpha-beta-depleted transplantation in children. A library of TCRbeta sequences, prepared with unique molecular identifiers, was generated. TCRdb re-analysed the PCR reads in MiXCR, keeping a single row per CDR3 protein. The table has about 300,000 distinct CDR3 sequences, around 10% seen once. This specimen consisted of PBMCs, obtained before TCRalphabeta/CD19-depleted stem cell transplant. The receptors here all came from a boy under two years old with acute myeloid leukemia, due to receive a stem cell transplant.

This clonotype has ten or more counts. V and J are TRBV11-2 and TRBJ2-1; D not resolved. Germline V gene lookup returns CDR1 SGHAT and CDR2 FQNNGV. The CDR3 has 14 residues. V was trimmed by 4 bases and J by 6 bases, leaving 13 bases between them. The CDR3 DNA reads TGTGCCAGCAGCTCCTCTAAAAGGGTCAATGAGCAGTTCTTC. This gives the protein CASSSSKRVNEQFF.

This clonotype has a count of ten or more. The chain carries TRBV20-1 and TRBJ2-3; 11 nucleotides align to TRBD2. Germline V CDR1 and CDR2: DFQATT, SNEGSKA (reference sequence). J gave up 2 bases and V 3 bases, and 7 bases lay outside the gene matches. CDR3 length equals 16 residues. CDR3 bases: TGCAGTGCTAGCCAACCTAGCGGGGGGATCACAGATACGCAGTATTTT. It yields the protein CSASQPSGGITDTQYF.

This clonotype has a handful of counts. The rearrangement links TRBV4-1 to TRBJ2-5; no clear D gene. The CDR3 totals 17 residues. Per germline, CDR1 MGHRA and CDR2 YSYEKL. The ends were cut back, 3 bases at V and 5 bases at J, with 22 bases in the middle. The CDR3 protein is CASSHKPQERFKETQYF. The CDR3 DNA reads as TGCGCCAGCAGCCATAAACCTCAGGAGAGGTTTAAGGAGACCCAGTACTTC.

This clonotype was seen repeatedly, ten times or more. The chain links TRBV7-2 to TRBJ2-1, with 7 bases that match TRBD2. The V gene end was trimmed by 3 bases and the J gene end by 5 bases; junction bases not matched to a gene: 4. The CDR3 runs 14 residues. From germline, CDR1 is SGHTA and CDR2 FQGNSA. The CDR3 sequence is CASSLTSNNNEQFF. CDR3 nucleotides: TGTGCCAGCAGCTTGACTAGCAACAACAATGAGCAGTTCTTC.

Comments on this clonotype: This may come from a read error, since a much larger clone is one base off. The chain couples TRBV14 to TRBJ2-7, with TRBD2 identical over 9 bases. V shed 0 bases, J shed 5 bases, and the junction held 14 bases outside the gene matches. CDR3 length: 18 residues. From germline, CDR1 is SGHDN and CDR2 FVKESK. The CDR3: CASSQDRVRRAGGDEQYF. The DNA of the CDR3 is TGTGCCAGCAGCCAAGATCGGGTTCGAAGAGCGGGAGGCGACGAGCAGTACTTC.

This clonotype was counted ten times or more. The V call is TRBV10-3, the J call TRBJ1-2; TRBD1 matches at 8 bases. CDR1 is ENHRY and CDR2 is SYGVKD in the germline V gene. The V segment lost 6 bases and the J segment 8 bases; nucleotides outside the gene matches: 5. CDR3 length: 12 residues. CDR3 protein: CAISPDRAGYTF. The CDR3 DNA is TGTGCCATCAGCCCGGACAGGGCGGGCTACACCTTC.

This clonotype turned up a few times. The chain is built from TRBV10-3 and TRBJ2-6; 7 positions match TRBD1. V shed 10 bases and J 1 base; nucleotides not matched to a gene: 7. The germline V gene has CDR1 ENHRY and CDR2 SYGVKD. The CDR3 spans 15 residues. CDR3 residues: CATIQGTSGANVLTF. CDR3 in DNA: TGTGCCACGATACAGGGGACGTCTGGGGCCAACGTCCTGACTTTC.

This chain links TRBV20-1 with TRBJ1-6; no clear D gene. The V end lost 1 base, the J end lost 4 bases, and 8 bases lay between the germline ends. The V gene's germline CDR1 is DFQATT and CDR2 SNEGSKA (reference sequence). This CDR3 region has 14 residues. CDR3 sequence (DNA): TGCAGTGCTAGAGTCCTGCCGTATAATTCACCCCTCCACTTT. The encoded protein is CSARVLPYNSPLHF.

Of note for this clonotype: A read error may explain this, as a much larger clone is one base away. The chain couples TRBV10-3 to TRBJ2-7; D may match TRBD1 or TRBD2 (5 bases each). Germline-derived CDR1 and CDR2 are ENHRY and SYGVKD. With 5 bases removed from V and 3 bases from J, the gap between germline ends came to 17 bases. This CDR3 contains 15 residues. The DNA for the CDR3 is TGTGCCATCAGTTCCCCGTCGGGACCTAACTACGAGCAGTACTTC. This codes for CAISSPSGPNYEQYF.

This clonotype was observed at least ten times. This chain uses TRBV27 with TRBJ2-1; the D gene is possibly TRBD2 (6 bases). Germline CDR1 MNHEY, CDR2 SMNVEV (reference sequence). This CDR3 region has 13 residues. The germline V and J ends were trimmed by 5 bases and 5 bases, with 10 bases remaining between them. CDR3 residues: CASSSLAHNEQFF. The CDR3, as DNA: TGTGCCAGCAGTAGCCTAGCGCACAATGAGCAGTTCTTC.

This clonotype occurred many times. The chain joins TRBV7-9 to TRBJ2-3; D remains ambiguous. Trimming took 5 bases from V and 4 from J, leaving 19 bases between them. The germline V gene encodes CDR1 SEHNR and CDR2 FQNEAQ (reference sequence). This CDR3 has 16 amino acids. CDR3 in amino acids: CASSVWLVSISDTQYF. The DNA for the CDR3 is TGTGCCAGCAGCGTCTGGCTAGTTTCTATCTCAGATACGCAGTATTTT.

The chain has TRBV2 and TRBJ1-5, with 7 bases identical to TRBD1. This CDR3 spans 12 amino acids. CDR1 and CDR2 (germline): SNHLY, FYNNEI. Trimming removed 9 bases from V and 4 bases from J; junction bases left unmatched: 3. For the CDR3, the DNA is TGTGCCAGTGCGGACAGGAATCAGCCCCAGCATTTT. This sequence encodes CASADRNQPQHF. The full variable domain, rest sourced from reference TRBV2 and TRBJ1-5, is EPEVTQTPSHQVTQMGQEVILRCVPISNHLYFYWYRQILGQKVEFLVSFYNNEISEKSEIFDDQFSVERPDGSNFTLKIRSTKLEDSAMYFCASADRNQPQHFGDGTRLSIL.

Ten or more counts support this clonotype. The chain carries TRBV7-8 and TRBJ1-6, with D perhaps matching TRBD1 (5 bases). CDR3 length: 15 amino acids. The germline V gene has CDR1 SGHVS and CDR2 FQNEAQ. The V gene lost 1 base and the J gene lost 7 bases, with 11 bases spanning the gap. Here the CDR3 reads CASSLVVGANSPLHF. The CDR3 bases are TGTGCCAGCAGCTTAGTTGTAGGGGCGAATTCACCCCTCCACTTT.

This clonotype showed up many times. DNA for the CDR3: TGTGCCAGCAGCTTACGGGGGACTAGCGGGGGCCGGGGCACAGATACGCAGTATTTT. Translated: CASSLRGTSGGRGTDTQYF. The rearrangement links TRBV11-2 to TRBJ2-3, with 14 bases aligning to TRBD2. The CDR3 loop spans 19 amino acids. V lost 2 bases to trimming and J lost 1 base; unmatched junction nucleotides: 8. The germline CDR1 and CDR2 sequences are SGHAT and FQNNGV.

Comments on this clonotype: A much larger clone lies a single base off, so this may be a read error. The chain is built from TRBV7-6 and TRBJ2-2; the match to TRBD1 covers 7 bases. CDR1 SGHVS and CDR2 FNYEAQ come from the germline V gene. There are 13 residues in the CDR3. V lost 5 bases to trimming and J lost 7 bases; unmatched junction nucleotides: 4. CDR3 loop: CASSRQGVGELFF. The CDR3 DNA sequence: TGTGCCAGCAGCCGACAGGGAGTCGGGGAGCTGTTTTTT.

The genes are TRBV3-1 and TRBJ1-5; 8 positions match TRBD1. With V trimmed by 4 bases and J by 2 bases, 4 bases remained unmatched. In germline, CDR1 is LGHDT, CDR2 YNNKEL (reference sequence). This CDR3 region has 15 residues. Here the CDR3 reads CASSLGQVRNQPQHF. The CDR3 bases are TGTGCCAGCAGCCTGGGACAGGTACGCAATCAGCCCCAGCATTTT.

This clonotype was detected many times. The rearrangement uses TRBV11-2 and TRBJ1-3; a possible D gene is TRBD1 (5 bases). The germline gives CDR1 SGHAT, CDR2 FQNNGV. V lost 2 bases, J lost 2 bases, and 10 bases lay in between. The CDR3 sequence is 15 residues long. CDR3 in DNA: TGTGCCAGCAGCTTAAGGGGAGTCCCTGGAAACACCATATATTTT. Translated: CASSLRGVPGNTIYF.

Remarks on this clonotype: Given a much more abundant clone one base away, this may be a read error. The chain links TRBV4-2 to TRBJ2-7; 8 bases line up with TRBD1. V gave up 0 bases and J gave up 5 bases; unmatched junction bases: 3. CDR1 is LGHNA and CDR2 is YNFKEQ in the germline V gene. This CDR3 is built from 14 residues. CDR3 sequence (DNA): TGTGCCAGCAGCCAAGAAGACAGGGGCCACGAGCAGTACTTC. Its translation is CASSQEDRGHEQYF.